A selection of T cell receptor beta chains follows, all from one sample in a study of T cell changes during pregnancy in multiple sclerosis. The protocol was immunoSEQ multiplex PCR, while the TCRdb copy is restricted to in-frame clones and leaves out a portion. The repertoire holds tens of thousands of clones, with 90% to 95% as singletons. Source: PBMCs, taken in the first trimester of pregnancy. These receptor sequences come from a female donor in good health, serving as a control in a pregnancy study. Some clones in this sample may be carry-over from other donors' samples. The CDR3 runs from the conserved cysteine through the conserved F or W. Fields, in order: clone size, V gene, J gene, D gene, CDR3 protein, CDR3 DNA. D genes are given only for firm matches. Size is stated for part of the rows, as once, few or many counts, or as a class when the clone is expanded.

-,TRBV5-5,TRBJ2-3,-,CASSPRGSTDTQYF,TGTGCCAGCAGCCCCCGGGGGTCCACAGATACGCAGTATTTT
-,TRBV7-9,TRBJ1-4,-,CASSLPANEKLFF,TGTGCCAGCAGCTTACCCGCTAATGAAAAACTGTTTTTT
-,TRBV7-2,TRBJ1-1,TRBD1,CASSLAYRGTEAFF,TGTGCCAGCAGCTTAGCATACAGGGGCACTGAAGCTTTCTTT
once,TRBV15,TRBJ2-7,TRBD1,CATSRGQGGHYEQYF,TGTGCCACCAGCAGAGGACAGGGGGGCCACTACGAGCAGTACTTC
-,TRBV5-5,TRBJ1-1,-,CASSLEGGGEAFF,TGTGCCAGCAGCTTGGAGGGCGGGGGTGAAGCTTTCTTT
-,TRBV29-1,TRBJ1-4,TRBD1,CSVAGTGTATNEKLFF,TGCAGCGTTGCCGGGACAGGAACTGCAACTAATGAAAAACTGTTTTTT
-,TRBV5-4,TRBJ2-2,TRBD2,CASSPGTSGYTGELFF,TGTGCCAGCAGCCCGGGGACTAGCGGATACACCGGGGAGCTGTTTTTT
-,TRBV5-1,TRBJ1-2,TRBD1,CASSLATGANYGYTF,TGCGCCAGCAGCTTGGCGACAGGGGCTAACTATGGCTACACCTTC
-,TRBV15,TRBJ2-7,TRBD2,CATSDGGSYEQYF,TGTGCCACCAGCGACGGGGGGTCCTACGAGCAGTACTTC
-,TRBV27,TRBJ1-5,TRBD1,CASGRTGVQPQHF,TGTGCCAGCGGTCGGACAGGGGTACAGCCCCAGCATTTT
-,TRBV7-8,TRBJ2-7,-,CASSLNTNYEQYF,TGTGCCAGCAGCTTAAACACTAACTACGAGCAGTACTTC
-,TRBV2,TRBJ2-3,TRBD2,CASSVPGLVLVVGTDTQYF,TGTGCCAGCAGCGTTCCGGGACTAGTCTTAGTTGTTGGTACAGATACGCAGTATTTT
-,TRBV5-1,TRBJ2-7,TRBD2,CASSASGGTYEQYF,TGCGCCAGCAGTGCTAGCGGGGGTACCTACGAGCAGTACTTC
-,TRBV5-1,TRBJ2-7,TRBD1,CASWPGQGLYEQYF,TGCGCCAGTTGGCCGGGACAGGGGCTGTACGAGCAGTACTTC
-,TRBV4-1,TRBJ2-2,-,CASRGRAGAGELFF,TGCGCCAGCAGGGGTAGGGCAGGGGCCGGGGAGCTGTTTTTT
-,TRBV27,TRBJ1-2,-,CASSLRAGAWGYTF,TGTGCCAGCAGTTTACGGGCAGGGGCATGGGGCTACACCTTC
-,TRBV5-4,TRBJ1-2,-,CASSLGQIYGYTF,TGTGCCAGCAGCTTGGGACAGATCTATGGCTACACCTTC
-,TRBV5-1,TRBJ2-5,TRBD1,CASVLGTGRFEETQYF,TGCGCCAGCGTCCTGGGGACAGGGAGGTTTGAAGAGACCCAGTACTTC
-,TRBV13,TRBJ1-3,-,CASSHSTDNSGNTIYF,TGTGCCAGCAGCCACTCCACCGACAACTCTGGAAACACCATATATTTT
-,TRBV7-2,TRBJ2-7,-,CASSWDSSSYEQYF,TGTGCCAGCAGCTGGGACTCGTCCTCCTACGAGCAGTACTTC
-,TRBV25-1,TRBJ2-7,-,CASRTHGQNEQYF,TGTGCCAGCAGGACCCATGGACAGAACGAGCAGTACTTC
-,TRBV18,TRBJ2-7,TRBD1,CASSLDRRSYEQYF,TGTGCCAGCTCCCTGGACAGGCGCTCCTACGAGCAGTACTTC
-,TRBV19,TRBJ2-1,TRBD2,CASSLLAGGNEQFF,TGTGCCAGTAGTTTACTAGCGGGAGGCAATGAGCAGTTCTTC
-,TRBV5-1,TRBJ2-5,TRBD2,CASSFGGIETQYF,TGCGCCAGCAGCTTCGGGGGGATAGAGACCCAGTACTTC
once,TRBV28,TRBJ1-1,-,CASSLRGVEAFF,TGTGCCAGCAGTTTAAGGGGCGTTGAAGCTTTCTTT
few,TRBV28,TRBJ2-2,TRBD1,CASSLTGGGGELFF,TGTGCCAGCAGTTTAACAGGGGGTGGCGGGGAGCTGTTTTTT
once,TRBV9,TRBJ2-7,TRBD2,CASSPDPGGSYEQYF,TGTGCCAGCAGTCCCGACCCGGGAGGCTCCTACGAGCAGTACTTC
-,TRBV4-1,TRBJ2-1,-,CASSQDLWRLNEQFF,TGCGCCAGCAGCCAAGATCTGTGGAGATTAAATGAGCAGTTCTTC
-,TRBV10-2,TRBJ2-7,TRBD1,CASSTPGTAYEQYF,TGCGCCAGCAGTACCCCCGGGACAGCCTACGAGCAGTACTTC
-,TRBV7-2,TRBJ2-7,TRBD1,CASSLGGTGGNEQYF,TGTGCCAGCAGCTTAGGGGGGACAGGGGGTAACGAGCAGTACTTC
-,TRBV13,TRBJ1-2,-,CASSLKFSGNRYTF,TGTGCCAGCAGCTTGAAATTCTCGGGGAATCGCTACACCTTC
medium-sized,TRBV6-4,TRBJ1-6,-,CASSDLQGSSPLHF,TGTGCCAGCAGTGACCTACAGGGAAGTTCACCCCTCCACTTT
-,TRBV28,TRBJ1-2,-,CASSLVQGSSGYTF,TGTGCCAGCAGTTTGGTCCAGGGGTCGTCTGGCTACACCTTC
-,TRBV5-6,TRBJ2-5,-,CASSLVFQGEAQYF,TGTGCCAGCAGCTTGGTTTTCCAGGGTGAAGCCCAGTACTTC
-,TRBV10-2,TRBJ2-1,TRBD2,CASSESGERGYNEQFF,TGCGCCAGCAGTGAGTCGGGCGAGCGGGGGTACAATGAGCAGTTCTTC
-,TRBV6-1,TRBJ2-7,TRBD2,CASSEATSGFYEQYF,TGTGCCAGCAGTGAAGCGACTAGCGGATTCTACGAGCAGTACTTC
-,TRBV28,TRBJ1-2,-,CASSLASNYGYTF,TGTGCCAGCAGTTTAGCGTCTAACTATGGCTACACCTTC
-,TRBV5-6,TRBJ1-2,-,CASSLAAVNYGYTF,TGTGCCAGCAGCTTGGCCGCAGTAAACTATGGCTACACCTTC
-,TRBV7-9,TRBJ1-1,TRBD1,CASSYTGTGIGLGTEAFF,TGTGCCAGCAGCTACACCGGGACAGGGATAGGCTTGGGCACTGAAGCTTTCTTT
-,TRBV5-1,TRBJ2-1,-,CASSLDGFSYNEQFF,TGCGCCAGCAGCTTGGATGGCTTCAGCTACAATGAGCAGTTCTTC
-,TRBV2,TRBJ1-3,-,CASSEVPGQGPGNTIYF,TGTGCCAGCAGTGAAGTTCCAGGGCAAGGCCCTGGAAACACCATATATTTT
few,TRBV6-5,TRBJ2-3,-,CASSYTGPDTQYF,TGTGCCAGCAGTTACACAGGGCCAGATACGCAGTATTTT
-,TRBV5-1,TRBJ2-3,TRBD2,CASTRAGGRDTQYF,TGCGCCAGCACGCGCGCGGGGGGGCGTGATACGCAGTATTTT
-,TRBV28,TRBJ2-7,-,CASSSYRGRGYEQYF,TGTGCCAGCAGTTCATACAGGGGGAGGGGATACGAGCAGTACTTC
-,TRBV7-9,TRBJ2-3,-,CASSAGSGTDTQYF,TGTGCCAGCAGCGCGGGAAGCGGCACAGATACGCAGTATTTT